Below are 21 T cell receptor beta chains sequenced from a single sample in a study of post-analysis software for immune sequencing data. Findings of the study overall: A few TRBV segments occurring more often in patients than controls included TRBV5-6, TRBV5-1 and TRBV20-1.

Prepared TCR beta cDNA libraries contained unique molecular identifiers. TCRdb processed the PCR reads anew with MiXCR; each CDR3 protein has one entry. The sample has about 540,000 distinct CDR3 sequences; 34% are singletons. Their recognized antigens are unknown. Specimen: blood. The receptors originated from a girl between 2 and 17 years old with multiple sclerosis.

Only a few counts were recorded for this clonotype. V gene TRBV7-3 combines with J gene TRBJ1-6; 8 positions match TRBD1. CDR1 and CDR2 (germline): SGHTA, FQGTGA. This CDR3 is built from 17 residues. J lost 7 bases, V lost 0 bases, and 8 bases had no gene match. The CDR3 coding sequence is TGTGCCAGCAGCTTAACGGCAGGGGGCTTCGGAAATTCACCCCTCCACTTT. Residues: CASSLTAGGFGNSPLHF.

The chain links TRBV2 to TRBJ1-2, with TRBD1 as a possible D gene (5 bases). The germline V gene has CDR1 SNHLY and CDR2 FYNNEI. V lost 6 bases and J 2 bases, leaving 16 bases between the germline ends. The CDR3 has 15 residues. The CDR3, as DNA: TGTGCCAGCAGCCTACAGGCTTCGGAAAACTATGGCTACACCTTC. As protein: CASSLQASENYGYTF.

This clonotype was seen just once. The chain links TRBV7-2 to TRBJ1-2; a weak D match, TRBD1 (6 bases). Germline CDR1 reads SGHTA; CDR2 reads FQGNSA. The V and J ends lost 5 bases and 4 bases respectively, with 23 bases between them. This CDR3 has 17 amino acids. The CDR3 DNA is TGTGCCAGCAGCCCGGGGGGACGGGGGGCAAGGGGCTATGGCTACACCTTC. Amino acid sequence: CASSPGGRGARGYGYTF.

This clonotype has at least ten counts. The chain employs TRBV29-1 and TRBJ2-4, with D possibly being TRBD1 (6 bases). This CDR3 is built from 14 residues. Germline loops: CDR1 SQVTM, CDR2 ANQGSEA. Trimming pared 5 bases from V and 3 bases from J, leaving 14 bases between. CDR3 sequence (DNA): TGCAGCGTTAACGACAGGTCACTCAAAAACATTCAGTACTTC. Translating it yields CSVNDRSLKNIQYF.

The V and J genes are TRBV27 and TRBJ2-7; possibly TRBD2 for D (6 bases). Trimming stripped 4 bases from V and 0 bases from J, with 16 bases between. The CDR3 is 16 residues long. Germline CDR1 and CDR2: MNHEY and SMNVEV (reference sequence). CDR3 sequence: CASSSNAGTASYEQYF. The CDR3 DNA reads TGTGCCAGCAGTTCAAATGCCGGGACTGCCTCCTACGAGCAGTACTTC.

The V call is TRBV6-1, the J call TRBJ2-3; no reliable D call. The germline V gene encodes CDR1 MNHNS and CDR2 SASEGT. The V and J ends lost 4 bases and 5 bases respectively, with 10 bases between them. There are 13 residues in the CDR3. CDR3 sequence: CASSVGPVDTQYF. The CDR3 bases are TGTGCCAGCAGTGTAGGACCGGTAGATACGCAGTATTTT.

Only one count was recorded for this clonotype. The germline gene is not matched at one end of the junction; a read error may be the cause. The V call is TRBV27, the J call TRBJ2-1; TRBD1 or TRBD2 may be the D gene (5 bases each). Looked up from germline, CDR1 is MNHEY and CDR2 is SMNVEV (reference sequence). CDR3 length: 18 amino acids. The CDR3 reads CVSSLSRGKGYIDNEQFF. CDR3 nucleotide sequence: TGTGTCAGCAGTTTATCGAGGGGAAAGGGTTATATTGACAATGAGCAGTTCTTC.

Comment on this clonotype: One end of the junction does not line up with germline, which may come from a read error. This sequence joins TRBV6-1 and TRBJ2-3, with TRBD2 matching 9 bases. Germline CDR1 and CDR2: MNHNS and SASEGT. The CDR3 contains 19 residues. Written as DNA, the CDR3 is TGTGCCAGCAGCGAAGCGGGGCTAGCGGGGTTAGGGCCCACAGATACGCAGTATTTT. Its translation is CASSEAGLAGLGPTDTQYF.

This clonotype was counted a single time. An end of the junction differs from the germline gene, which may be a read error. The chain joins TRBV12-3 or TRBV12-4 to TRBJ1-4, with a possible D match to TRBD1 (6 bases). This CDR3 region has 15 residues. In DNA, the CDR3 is TGTGCCAGCAGCTCCACAGGGTATTTGGATGAAGAACTGTTTTTT. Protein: CASSSTGYLDEELFF.

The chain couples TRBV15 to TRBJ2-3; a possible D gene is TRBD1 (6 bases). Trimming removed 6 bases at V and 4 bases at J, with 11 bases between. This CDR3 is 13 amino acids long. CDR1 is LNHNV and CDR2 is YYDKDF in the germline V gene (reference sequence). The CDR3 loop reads CATSPTGSDTQYF. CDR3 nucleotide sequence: TGTGCCACCAGTCCTACAGGGTCAGATACGCAGTATTTT. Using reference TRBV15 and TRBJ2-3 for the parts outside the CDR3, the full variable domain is DAMVIQNPRYQVTQFGKPVTLSCSQTLNHNVMYWYQQKSSQAPKLLFHYYDKDFNNEADTPDNFQSRRPNTSFCFLDIRSPGLGDTAMYLCATSPTGSDTQYFGPGTRLTVL.

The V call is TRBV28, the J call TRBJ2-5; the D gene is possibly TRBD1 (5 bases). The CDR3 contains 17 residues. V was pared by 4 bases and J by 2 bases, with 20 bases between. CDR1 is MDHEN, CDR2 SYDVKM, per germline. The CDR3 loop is CASSSHRSVFSQETQYF. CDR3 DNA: TGTGCCAGCAGTTCCCACAGGTCGGTCTTTTCACAAGAGACCCAGTACTTC.

The CDR3 reads CASSHPTAGAYNEQFF. As DNA, the CDR3 is TGTGCCAGCAGCCACCCTACGGCGGGGGCCTACAATGAGCAGTTCTTC. The J gene is TRBJ2-1, the V gene TRBV4-2, with TRBD2 matching 7 bases. Per the germline V gene, CDR1 is LGHNA and CDR2 is YNFKEQ. The CDR3 is made up of 16 amino acids. V shed 3 bases and J 2 bases; nucleotides not matched to a gene: 7.

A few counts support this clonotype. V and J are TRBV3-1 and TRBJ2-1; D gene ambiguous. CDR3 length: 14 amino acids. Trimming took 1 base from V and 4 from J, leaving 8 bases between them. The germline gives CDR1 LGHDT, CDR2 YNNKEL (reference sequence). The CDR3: CASSQGVRYNEQFF. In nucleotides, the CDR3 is TGTGCCAGCAGCCAAGGGGTCAGGTACAATGAGCAGTTCTTC.

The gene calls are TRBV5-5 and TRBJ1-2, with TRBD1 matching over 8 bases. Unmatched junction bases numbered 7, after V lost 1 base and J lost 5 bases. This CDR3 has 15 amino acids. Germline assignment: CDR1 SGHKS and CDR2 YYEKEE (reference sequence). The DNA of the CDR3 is TGTGCCAGCAGCTTGAATAACAGGGGGGTGTATGGCTACACCTTC. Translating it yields CASSLNNRGVYGYTF. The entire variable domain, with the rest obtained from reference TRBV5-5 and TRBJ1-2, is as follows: DAGVTQSPTHLIKTRGQQVTLRCSPISGHKSVSWYQQVLGQGPQFIFQYYEKEERGRGNFPDRFSARQFPNYSSELNVNALLLGDSALYLCASSLNNRGVYGYTFGSGTRLTVV.

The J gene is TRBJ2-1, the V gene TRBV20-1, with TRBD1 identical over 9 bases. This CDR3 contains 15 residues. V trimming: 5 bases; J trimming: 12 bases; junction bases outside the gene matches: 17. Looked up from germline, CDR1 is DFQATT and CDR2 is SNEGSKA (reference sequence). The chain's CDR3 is CSAGGVGTGYYGQFF. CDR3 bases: TGCAGTGCTGGGGGAGTGGGGACAGGGTACTATGGGCAGTTCTTC.

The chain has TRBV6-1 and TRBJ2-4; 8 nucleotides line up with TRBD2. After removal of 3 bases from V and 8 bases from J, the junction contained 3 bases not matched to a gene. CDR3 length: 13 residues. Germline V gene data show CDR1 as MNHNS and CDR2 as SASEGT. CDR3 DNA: TGTGCCAGCAGTGACGACGGGGGGGACATTCAGTACTTC. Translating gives CASSDDGGDIQYF.

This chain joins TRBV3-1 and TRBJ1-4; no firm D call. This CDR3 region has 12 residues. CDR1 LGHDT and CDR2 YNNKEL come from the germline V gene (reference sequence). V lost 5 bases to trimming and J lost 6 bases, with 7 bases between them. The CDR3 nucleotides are TGTGCCAGCAGCAGAGGGCATGAAAAACTGTTTTTT. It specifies CASSRGHEKLFF.

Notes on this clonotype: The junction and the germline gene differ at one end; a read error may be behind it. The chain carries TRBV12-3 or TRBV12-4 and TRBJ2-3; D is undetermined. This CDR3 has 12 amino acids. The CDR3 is CASSVGPDAQYF. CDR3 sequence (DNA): TGTGCCAGCAGTGTAGGCCCAGATGCGCAGTATTTT.

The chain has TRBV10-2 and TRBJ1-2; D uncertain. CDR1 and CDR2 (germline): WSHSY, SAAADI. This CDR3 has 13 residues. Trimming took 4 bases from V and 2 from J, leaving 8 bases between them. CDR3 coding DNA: TGCGCCAGCAGTGGGAACAGAAACTATGGCTACACCTTC. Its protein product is CASSGNRNYGYTF.

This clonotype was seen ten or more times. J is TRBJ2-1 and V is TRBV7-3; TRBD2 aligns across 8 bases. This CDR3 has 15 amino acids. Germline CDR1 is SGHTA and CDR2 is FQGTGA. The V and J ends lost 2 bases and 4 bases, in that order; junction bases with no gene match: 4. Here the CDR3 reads CASSLGGGQYNEQFF. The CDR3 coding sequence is TGTGCCAGCAGCTTAGGCGGGGGGCAATACAATGAGCAGTTCTTC.

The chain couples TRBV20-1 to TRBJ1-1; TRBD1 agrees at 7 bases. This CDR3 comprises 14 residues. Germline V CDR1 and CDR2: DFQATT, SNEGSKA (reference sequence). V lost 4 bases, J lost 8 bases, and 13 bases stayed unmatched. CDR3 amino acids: CSATYSAGTAEAFF. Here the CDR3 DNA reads TGCAGTGCTACCTATAGTGCCGGGACAGCCGAAGCTTTCTTT.